Sequencing of this T cell receptor beta chain was carried out in a study of T cell responses to AZD1222 COVID-19 vaccine. Across the whole study: Second doses were pooled across both intervals (about 4 or about 12 weeks).

About this clone itself: The antigen is not known.

The CDR3 contains 14 residues. Trimming pared 5 bases from V and 4 bases from J, leaving 15 bases between. Germline V lookup: CDR1 GTSNPN, CDR2 SVGIG (reference sequence). Findings and limits, study-wide: Among the donors, most were white British and more were female, and clonal diversity was possibly underestimated. Of the AZD1222 recipients, only five to seven were seropositive at baseline. Unmutated regions of variants are reportedly targeted by nearly half of spike-specific TCRs.

Assay used: immunoSEQ multiplex PCR; TCRdb lists only in-frame clones, some missing. This table holds about 150,000 clones, 93% found once. This chain links TRBV30 with TRBJ1-5; no definite D call. The sequencing here drew on peripheral blood, taken on day 0 of AZD1222 vaccination. The origin of this receptor is an adult in good health. This CDR3 is CAWGRALANQPQHF. The DNA of the CDR3 is TGTGCCTGGGGGCGGGCCCTTGCTAATCAGCCCCAGCATTTT.